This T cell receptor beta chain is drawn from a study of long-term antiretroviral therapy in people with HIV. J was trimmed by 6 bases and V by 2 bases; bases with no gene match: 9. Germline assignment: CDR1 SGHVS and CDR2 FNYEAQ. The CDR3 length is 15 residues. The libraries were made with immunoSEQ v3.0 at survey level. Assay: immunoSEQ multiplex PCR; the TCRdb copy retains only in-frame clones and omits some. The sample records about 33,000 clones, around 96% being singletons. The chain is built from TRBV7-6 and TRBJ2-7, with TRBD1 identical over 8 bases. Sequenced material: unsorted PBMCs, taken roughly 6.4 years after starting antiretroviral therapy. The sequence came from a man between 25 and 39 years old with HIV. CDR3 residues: CASSLIGQGTGEQYF. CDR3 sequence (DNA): TGTGCCAGCAGCTTAATAGGACAGGGCACCGGCGAGCAGTACTTC.